The entry below describes one TCR beta chain. These data originate in a study of blood T cell repertoires in COVID-19. Study background: Material from acute and convalescent COVID-19 was sourced from the United States, Italy and Spain. PBMCs, B-cell-depleted T cells, or T cells were the source of the cDNA or gDNA that made up the material.

The germline gives CDR1 LNHDA, CDR2 SQIVND (reference sequence). CDR3 length equals 17 residues. After removal of 4 bases from V and 4 bases from J, the junction contained 8 bases not matched to a gene. Per the authors' pipeline: Amplification with reference gene primers provided the estimates of nucleated cell counts. TCRdb's table, derived via immunoSEQ multiplex PCR, lists solely in-frame clones and lacks some. D and trimming were read from the DNA, whereas the V and J calls and clone size are those reported in that table. The table records more than 110,000 clones, more than 70% of them present only once.

Sequencing was carried out using peripheral blood. The TCR sequence derives from a man in his fifties or sixties with active or convalescent COVID-19. The chain carries TRBV19 and TRBJ2-2; 11 nucleotides agree with TRBD2. CDR3 bases: TGTGCCAGTAGTACCAAAGCGGGGACTAGCGGCACCGGGGAGCTGTTTTTT. Translation gives CASSTKAGTSGTGELFF.